The clone carrying this T cell receptor (beta chain) was recorded once. The CDR3 sequence is 14 residues long. Germline loops: CDR1 KGHSH, CDR2 LQKENI. Trimming cost V 2 bases and J 6 bases; bases outside gene matches: 4. The table came from immunoSEQ multiplex PCR; TCRdb's copy has only in-frame clones and leaves some out. Among about 150,000 clones listed, over 80% were seen once. The source of the sample is a study of T cell responses to AZD1222 COVID-19 vaccine. The chain joins TRBV18 to TRBJ1-5, with 7 bases aligning to TRBD1. The sequenced sample was peripheral blood, obtained 28 days after the second AZD1222 dose. This sequence was found in an adult who received the AZD1222 COVID-19 vaccine. The CDR3 here is CASSPESGGQPQHF. The CDR3 bases are TGTGCCAGCTCACCAGAATCAGGGGGTCAGCCCCAGCATTTT. The whole variable domain, remainder taken from reference TRBV18 and TRBJ1-5, is NAGVMQNPRHLVRRRGQEARLRCSPMKGHSHVYWYRQLPEEGLKFMVYLQKENIIDESGMPKERFSAEFPKEGPSILRIQQVVRGDSAAYFCASSPESGGQPQHFGDGTRLSIL.